The 4 T cell receptor beta chains reported below all come from one sample, sequenced in a study of identical twins. TCRdb ran MiXCR on the 5' RACE reads and lists one entry per CDR3 protein. The data show 1.5 million to 2 million distinct CDR3 sequences, around 33% seen once. The sequenced sample was cord blood. These receptors all come from a newborn girl in good health.

The chain combines TRBV5-1 with TRBJ2-7, with TRBD1 identical over 11 bases. The CDR3 runs to 16 residues. Germline CDR1 reads SGHRS; CDR2 reads YFSETQ. V gave up 0 bases and J gave up 3 bases; unmatched junction bases: 5. CDR3 nucleotide sequence: TGCGCCAGCAGCTTGGAGGGACAGGGGGGCGTCTACGAGCAGTACTTC. This gives the protein CASSLEGQGGVYEQYF.

Concerning this clonotype: An end of the junction does not agree with germline; a read error may underlie this. This chain connects TRBV12-3 or TRBV12-4 to TRBJ2-3; 7 nucleotides align to TRBD2. The CDR3 runs 17 residues. The CDR3 reads CASSLTSWEEVADAQYF. The DNA of the CDR3 is TGTGCCAGCAGTTTGACTAGCTGGGAGGAGGTTGCAGATGCGCAGTATTTT.

There are many counts of this clonotype. The chain joins TRBV4-1 to TRBJ2-4; maybe TRBD2 (5 bases). This CDR3 has 16 amino acids. Germline V lookup: CDR1 MGHRA, CDR2 YSYEKL. Trimming took off 5 bases at V and 0 bases at J, with 14 bases between the two ends. The CDR3 spells CASSFRASIAKNIQYF. DNA for the CDR3: TGCGCCAGCAGCTTTCGGGCTAGCATAGCCAAAAACATTCAGTACTTC.

This clonotype was observed a few times. The V call is TRBV6-5, the J call TRBJ2-1, with 7 bases that match TRBD2. Losses at the gene ends were 0 bases for V and 9 bases for J; bases not matched to a gene: 5. CDR3 length equals 14 residues. Germline values: CDR1 MNHEY, CDR2 SVGAGI. The CDR3 nucleotides are TGTGCCAGCAGTTACTCGGGGGGGGGAGCTGAGCAGTTCTTC. It translates to CASSYSGGGAEQFF.